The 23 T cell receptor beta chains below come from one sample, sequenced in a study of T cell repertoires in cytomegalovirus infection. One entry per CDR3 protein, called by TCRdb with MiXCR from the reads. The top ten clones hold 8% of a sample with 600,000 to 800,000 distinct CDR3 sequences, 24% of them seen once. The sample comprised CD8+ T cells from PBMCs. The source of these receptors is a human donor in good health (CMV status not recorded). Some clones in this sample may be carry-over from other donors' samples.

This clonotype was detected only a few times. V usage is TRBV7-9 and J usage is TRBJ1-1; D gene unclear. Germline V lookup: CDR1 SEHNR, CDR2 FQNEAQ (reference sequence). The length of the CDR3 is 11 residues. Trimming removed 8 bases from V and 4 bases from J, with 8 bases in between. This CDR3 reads CASFRGTEAFF. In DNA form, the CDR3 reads TGTGCCAGCTTTCGGGGCACTGAAGCTTTCTTT. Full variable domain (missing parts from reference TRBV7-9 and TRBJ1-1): DTGVSQNPRHKITKRGQNVTFRCDPISEHNRLYWYRQTLGQGPEFLTYFQNEAQLEKSRLLSDRFSAERPKGSFSTLEIQRTEQGDSAMYLCASFRGTEAFFGQGTRLTVV.

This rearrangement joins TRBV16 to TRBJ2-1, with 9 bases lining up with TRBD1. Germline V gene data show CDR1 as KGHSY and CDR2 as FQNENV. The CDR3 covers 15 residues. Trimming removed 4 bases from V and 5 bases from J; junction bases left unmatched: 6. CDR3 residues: CASSLDRGKHNEQFF. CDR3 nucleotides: TGTGCCAGCAGCCTTGACAGGGGGAAACACAATGAGCAGTTCTTC.

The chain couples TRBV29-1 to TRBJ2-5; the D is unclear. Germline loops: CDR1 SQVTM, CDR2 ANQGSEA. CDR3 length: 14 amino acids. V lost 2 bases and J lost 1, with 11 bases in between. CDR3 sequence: CSVEMPLVQETQYF. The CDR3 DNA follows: TGCAGCGTTGAAATGCCCCTGGTCCAAGAGACCCAGTACTTC.

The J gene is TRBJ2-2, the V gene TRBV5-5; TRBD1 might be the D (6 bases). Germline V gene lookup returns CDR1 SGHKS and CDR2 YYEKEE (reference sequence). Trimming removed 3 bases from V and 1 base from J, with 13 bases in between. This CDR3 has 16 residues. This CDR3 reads CASSWAETGNTGELFF. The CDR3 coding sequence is TGTGCCAGCAGCTGGGCCGAGACAGGGAACACCGGGGAGCTGTTTTTT.

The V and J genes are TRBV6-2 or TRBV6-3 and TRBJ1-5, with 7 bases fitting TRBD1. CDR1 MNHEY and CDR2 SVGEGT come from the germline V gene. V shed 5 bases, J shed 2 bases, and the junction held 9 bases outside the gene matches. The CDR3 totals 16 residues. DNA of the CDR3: TGTGCCAGCAGTGAGCGGGACAGCTCCGGCAATCAGCCCCAGCATTTT. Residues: CASSERDSSGNQPQHF.

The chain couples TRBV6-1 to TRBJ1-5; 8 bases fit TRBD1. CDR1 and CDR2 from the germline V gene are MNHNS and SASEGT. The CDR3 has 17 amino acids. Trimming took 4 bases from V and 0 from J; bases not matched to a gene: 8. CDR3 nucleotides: TGTGCCAGCAGTGGGGACAGGAGAGAATATAGCAATCAGCCCCAGCATTTT. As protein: CASSGDRREYSNQPQHF.

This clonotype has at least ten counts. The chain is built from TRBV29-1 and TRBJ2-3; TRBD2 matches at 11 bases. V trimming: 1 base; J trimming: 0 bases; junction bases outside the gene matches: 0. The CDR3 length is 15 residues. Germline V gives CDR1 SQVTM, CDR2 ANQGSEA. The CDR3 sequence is CSVEGTSGSTDTQYF. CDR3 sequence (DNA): TGCAGCGTTGAAGGGACTAGCGGGAGCACAGATACGCAGTATTTT.

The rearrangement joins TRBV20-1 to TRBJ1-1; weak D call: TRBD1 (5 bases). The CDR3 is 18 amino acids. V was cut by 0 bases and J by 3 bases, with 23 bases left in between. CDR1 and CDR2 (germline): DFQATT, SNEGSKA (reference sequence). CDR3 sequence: CSARDSRGSWTIHTEAFF. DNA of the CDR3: TGCAGTGCTAGAGATAGCCGGGGGTCTTGGACCATCCACACTGAAGCTTTCTTT.

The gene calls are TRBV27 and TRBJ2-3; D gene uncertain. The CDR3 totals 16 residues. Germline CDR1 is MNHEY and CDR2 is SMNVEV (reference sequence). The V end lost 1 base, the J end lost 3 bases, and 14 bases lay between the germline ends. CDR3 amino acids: CASSLLTQASTDTQYF. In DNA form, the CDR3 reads TGTGCCAGCAGTTTATTGACTCAGGCGAGTACAGATACGCAGTATTTT.

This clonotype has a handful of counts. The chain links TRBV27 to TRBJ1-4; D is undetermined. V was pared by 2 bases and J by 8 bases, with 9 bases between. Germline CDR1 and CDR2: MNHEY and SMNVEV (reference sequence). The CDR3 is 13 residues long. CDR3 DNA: TGTGCCAGCAGTTTAGGAGGTTCCGAAAAACTGTTTTTT. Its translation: CASSLGGSEKLFF. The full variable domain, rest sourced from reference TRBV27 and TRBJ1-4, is EAQVTQNPRYLITVTGKKLTVTCSQNMNHEYMSWYRQDPGLGLRQIYYSMNVEVTDKGDVPEGYKVSRKEKRNFPLILESPSPNQTSLYFCASSLGGSEKLFFGSGTQLSVL.

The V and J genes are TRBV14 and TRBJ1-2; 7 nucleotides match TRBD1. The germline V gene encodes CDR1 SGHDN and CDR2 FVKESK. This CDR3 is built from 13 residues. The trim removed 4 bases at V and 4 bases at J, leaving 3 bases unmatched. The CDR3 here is CASSLRQGYGYTF. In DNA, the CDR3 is TGTGCCAGCAGCCTAAGACAGGGCTATGGCTACACCTTC.

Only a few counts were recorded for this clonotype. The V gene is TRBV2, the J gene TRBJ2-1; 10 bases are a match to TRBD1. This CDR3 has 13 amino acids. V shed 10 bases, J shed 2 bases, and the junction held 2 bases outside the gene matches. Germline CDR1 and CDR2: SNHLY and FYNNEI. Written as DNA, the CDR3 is TGTGCCACCGGGACAGGGGCCTACAATGAGCAGTTCTTC. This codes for CATGTGAYNEQFF.

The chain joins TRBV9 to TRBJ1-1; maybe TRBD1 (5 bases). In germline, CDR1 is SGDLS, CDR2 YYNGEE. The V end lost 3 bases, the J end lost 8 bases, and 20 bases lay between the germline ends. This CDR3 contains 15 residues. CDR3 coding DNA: TGTGCCAGCAGCGAATCCTCACAGGAGCCCGGGGAAGCTTTCTTT. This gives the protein CASSESSQEPGEAFF. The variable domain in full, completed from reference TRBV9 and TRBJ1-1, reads DSGVTQTPKHLITATGQRVTLRCSPRSGDLSVYWYQQSLDQGLQFLIQYYNGEERAKGNILERFSAQQFPDLHSELNLSSLELGDSALYFCASSESSQEPGEAFFGQGTRLTVV.

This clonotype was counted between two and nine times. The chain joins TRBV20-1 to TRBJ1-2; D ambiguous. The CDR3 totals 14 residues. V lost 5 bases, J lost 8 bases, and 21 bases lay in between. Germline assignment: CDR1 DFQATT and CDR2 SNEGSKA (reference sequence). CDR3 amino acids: CSAPQGMRFGGYTF. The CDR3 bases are TGCAGTGCTCCTCAAGGCATGCGCTTCGGGGGCTACACCTTC.

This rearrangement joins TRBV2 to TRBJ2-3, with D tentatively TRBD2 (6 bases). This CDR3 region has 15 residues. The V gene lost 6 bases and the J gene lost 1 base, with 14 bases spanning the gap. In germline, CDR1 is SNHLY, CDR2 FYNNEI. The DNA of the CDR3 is TGTGCCAGCAGCCTCGGGGGAGTCCGCACAGATACGCAGTATTTT. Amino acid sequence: CASSLGGVRTDTQYF.

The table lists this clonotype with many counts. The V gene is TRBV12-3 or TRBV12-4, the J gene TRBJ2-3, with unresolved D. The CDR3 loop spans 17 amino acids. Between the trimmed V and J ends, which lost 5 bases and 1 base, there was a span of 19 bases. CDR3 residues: CASSPPGQVLGTDTQYF. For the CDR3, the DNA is TGTGCCAGCAGTCCTCCAGGCCAGGTTCTGGGCACAGATACGCAGTATTTT.

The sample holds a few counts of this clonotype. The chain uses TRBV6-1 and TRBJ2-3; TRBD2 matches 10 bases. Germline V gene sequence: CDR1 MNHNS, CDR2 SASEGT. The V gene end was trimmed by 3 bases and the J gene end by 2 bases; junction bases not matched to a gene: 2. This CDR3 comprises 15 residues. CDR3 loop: CASSDGTSDTDTQYF. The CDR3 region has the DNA TGTGCCAGCAGTGACGGGACTAGCGACACAGATACGCAGTATTTT.

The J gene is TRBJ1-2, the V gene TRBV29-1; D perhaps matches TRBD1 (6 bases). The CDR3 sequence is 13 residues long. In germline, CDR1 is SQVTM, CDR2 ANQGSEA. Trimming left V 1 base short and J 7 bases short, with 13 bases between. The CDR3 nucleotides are TGCAGCGTTGAAGCTGGGGGGCTTATTGGCTACACCTTC. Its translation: CSVEAGGLIGYTF.

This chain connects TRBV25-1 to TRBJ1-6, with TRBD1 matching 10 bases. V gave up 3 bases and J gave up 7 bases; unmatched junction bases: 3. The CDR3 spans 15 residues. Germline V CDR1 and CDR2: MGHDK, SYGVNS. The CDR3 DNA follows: TGTGCCAGCAGTGACGTGACAGGGGGCAATTCACCCCTCCACTTT. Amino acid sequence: CASSDVTGGNSPLHF.

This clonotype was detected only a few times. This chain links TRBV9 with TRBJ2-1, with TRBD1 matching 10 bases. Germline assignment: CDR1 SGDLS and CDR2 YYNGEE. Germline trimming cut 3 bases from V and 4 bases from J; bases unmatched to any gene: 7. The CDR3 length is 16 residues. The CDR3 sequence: CASSARQGAIYNEQFF. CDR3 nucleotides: TGTGCCAGCAGCGCCAGACAGGGGGCGATTTACAATGAGCAGTTCTTC.

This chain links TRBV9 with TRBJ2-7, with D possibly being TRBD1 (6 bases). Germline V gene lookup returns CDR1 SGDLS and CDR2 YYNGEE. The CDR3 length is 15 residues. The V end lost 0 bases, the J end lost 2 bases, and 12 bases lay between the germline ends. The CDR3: CASSVGGNRAYEQYF. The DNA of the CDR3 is TGTGCCAGCAGCGTAGGGGGGAACAGGGCCTACGAGCAGTACTTC.

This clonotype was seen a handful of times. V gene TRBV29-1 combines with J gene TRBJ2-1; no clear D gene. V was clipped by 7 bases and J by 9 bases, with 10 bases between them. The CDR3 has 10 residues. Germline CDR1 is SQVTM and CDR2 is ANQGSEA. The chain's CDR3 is CSAELVEQFF. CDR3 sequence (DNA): TGCAGCGCAGAATTAGTTGAGCAGTTCTTC.

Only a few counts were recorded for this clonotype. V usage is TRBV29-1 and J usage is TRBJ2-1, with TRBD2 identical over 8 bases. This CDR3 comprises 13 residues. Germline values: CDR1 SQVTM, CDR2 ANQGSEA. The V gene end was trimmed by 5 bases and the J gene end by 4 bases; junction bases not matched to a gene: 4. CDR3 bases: TGCAGCGTTTCGGGGGGGGAGTACAATGAGCAGTTCTTC. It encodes CSVSGGEYNEQFF.